The 9 T cell receptor beta chains below come from one sample, sequenced in a study of molecular identifiers for immune sequencing clone quantification. TCRdb re-called the PCR reads through MiXCR, storing one row per CDR3 protein. The data show around 460,000 distinct CDR3 sequences, with about 20% seen just once and around 0.84% held by the top ten. The specimen sequenced was naive CD8+ T cells from blood, with Jurkat cell RNA spiked in. Subset here: FACS-sorted CD8+CD4-CCR7+CD45RA+ naive T cells. The receptors were sampled from a human donor in good health. Some libraries in this study had Jurkat cell RNA spiked in.

This clonotype came up many times. The chain carries TRBV7-9 and TRBJ2-5; TRBD2 matches 10 bases. This CDR3 spans 16 amino acids. The trim removed 3 bases at V and 5 bases at J, leaving 9 bases unmatched. CDR1 is SEHNR, CDR2 FQNEAQ, per germline (reference sequence). The CDR3 region is CASSFLSGGALETQYF. In DNA form, the CDR3 reads TGTGCCAGCAGCTTCTTGAGCGGGGGGGCCTTGGAGACCCAGTACTTC.

In this sample, this clonotype turned up many times. The chain employs TRBV5-6 and TRBJ2-3; D unclear. The CDR3 covers 14 residues. Germline V lookup: CDR1 SGHDT, CDR2 YYEEEE. The V end was cut by 6 bases, the J end by 0 bases, with 11 bases between. The CDR3 sequence is CASIYAASTDTQYF. In nucleotides, the CDR3 is TGTGCCAGCATCTATGCGGCTAGCACAGATACGCAGTATTTT.

A word on this clonotype: This could be a read error, since a much larger clone is one nucleotide away. V gene TRBV7-2 combines with J gene TRBJ2-1; 10 nucleotides agree with TRBD2. The CDR3 loop spans 15 amino acids. The V gene's germline CDR1 is SGHTA and CDR2 FQGNSA. DNA for the CDR3: TGTGCCAGCAGCTTATTAGCGGGAGGTCCAAATGCGCAGTTCTTC. This gives the protein CASSLLAGGPNAQFF.

This rearrangement joins TRBV7-6 to TRBJ2-1; TRBD1 aligns across 9 bases. The CDR3 is 16 residues long. The germline CDR1 and CDR2 sequences are SGHVS and FNYEAQ. The V segment lost 6 bases and the J segment 2 bases; nucleotides outside the gene matches: 8. The CDR3 here is CASSPQGTGTYNEQFF. CDR3 bases: TGTGCCAGCAGTCCCCAGGGGACAGGGACCTACAATGAGCAGTTCTTC.

At least ten counts were recorded for this clonotype. The chain is built from TRBV27 and TRBJ2-3; 7 nucleotides align to TRBD2. V lost 2 bases and J lost 4; bases outside the gene matches: 9. The CDR3 spans 16 residues. Germline loops: CDR1 MNHEY, CDR2 SMNVEV (reference sequence). CDR3 in DNA: TGTGCCAGCAGTTTAGACAGAAGGGGAGGGGCAGATACGCAGTATTTT. Protein product: CASSLDRRGGADTQYF.

In the case of this clonotype: A much bigger clone sits one base away, suggesting this may be a read error. This chain connects TRBV4-1 to TRBJ1-5; the D is unclear. This CDR3 spans 13 amino acids. Germline assignment: CDR1 MGHRA and CDR2 YSYEKL. V gave up 0 bases and J gave up 5 bases, with 5 bases separating them. This CDR3 reads CASSQDHDQPQHF. In DNA, the CDR3 is TGCGCCAGCAGCCAAGATCATGATCAGCCCCAGCATTTT.

V usage is TRBV14 and J usage is TRBJ2-7; 13 positions match TRBD2. Germline V gene data show CDR1 as SGHDN and CDR2 as FVKESK. The CDR3 is made up of 16 amino acids. V lost 4 bases to trimming and J lost 6 bases; unmatched junction nucleotides: 9. CDR3 protein: CASSPLTSGRAGEQYF. CDR3 sequence (DNA): TGTGCCAGCAGCCCTCTCACTAGCGGGAGGGCCGGCGAGCAGTACTTC.

The chain uses TRBV4-1 and TRBJ2-5; D remains ambiguous. Trimming removed 2 bases at V and 2 bases at J, with 9 bases between. This CDR3 region has 14 residues. Germline CDR1 reads MGHRA; CDR2 reads YSYEKL. CDR3 coding DNA: TGCGCCAGCAGCCAAAACGGGCAACAAGAGACCCAGTACTTC. As protein: CASSQNGQQETQYF.

This clonotype was observed a few times. The chain has TRBV7-2 and TRBJ2-7; D uncertain. Trimming shortened V by 1 base and J by 1 base, and 8 bases separated the two germline ends. This CDR3 has 14 amino acids. CDR1 SGHTA and CDR2 FQGNSA come from the germline V gene. CDR3 DNA sequence: TGTGCCAGCAGCTTAGATGACATATCCTACGAGCAGTACTTC. This translates into CASSLDDISYEQYF.